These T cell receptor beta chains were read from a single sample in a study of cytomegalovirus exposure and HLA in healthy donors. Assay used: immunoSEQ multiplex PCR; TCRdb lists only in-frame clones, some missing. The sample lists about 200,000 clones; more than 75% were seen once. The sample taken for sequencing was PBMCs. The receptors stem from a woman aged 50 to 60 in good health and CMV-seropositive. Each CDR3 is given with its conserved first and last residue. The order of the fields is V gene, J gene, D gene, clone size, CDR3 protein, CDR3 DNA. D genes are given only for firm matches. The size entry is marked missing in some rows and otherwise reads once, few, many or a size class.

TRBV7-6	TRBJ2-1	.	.	CASSSPEHNEQFF	TGTGCCAGCAGCTCCCCCGAGCACAATGAGCAGTTCTTC
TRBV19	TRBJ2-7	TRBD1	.	CASSSQTGSSYEQYF	TGTGCCAGTAGTTCCCAGACAGGGAGCTCCTACGAGCAGTACTTC
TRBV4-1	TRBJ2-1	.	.	CASSQDLRAYNEQFF	TGCGCCAGCAGCCAAGATCTGAGGGCCTACAATGAGCAGTTCTTC
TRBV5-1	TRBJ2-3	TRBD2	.	CASSLSAGGYTQYF	TGCGCCAGCAGCTTGTCAGCGGGGGGATATACGCAGTATTTT
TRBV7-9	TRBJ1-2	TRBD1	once	CASSFSGGNGYTF	TGTGCCAGCAGCTTTTCAGGGGGCAATGGCTACACCTTC
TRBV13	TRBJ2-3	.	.	CASSLNPGSADTQYF	TGTGCCAGCAGCTTAAATCCAGGCTCGGCAGATACGCAGTATTTT
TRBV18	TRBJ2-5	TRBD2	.	CASSPGLAGPETQYF	TGTGCCAGCTCACCGGGACTAGCGGGGCCAGAGACCCAGTACTTC
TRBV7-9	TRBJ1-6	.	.	CASSPHRESPLHF	TGTGCCAGCAGCCCCCACAGGGAATCACCCCTCCACTTT
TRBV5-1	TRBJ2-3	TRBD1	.	CASANGQGWPTTDTQYF	TGCGCCAGCGCTAATGGACAGGGATGGCCTACCACAGATACGCAGTATTTT
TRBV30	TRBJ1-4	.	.	CAWSGTVLNEKLFF	TGTGCCTGGAGTGGCACAGTCCTTAATGAAAAACTGTTTTTT
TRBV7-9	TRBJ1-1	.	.	CSSSSGVSEDTEAFF	TGTTCCAGCAGCTCCGGCGTGTCGGAGGACACTGAAGCTTTCTTT
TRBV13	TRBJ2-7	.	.	CASSLASRDSYPYEQYF	TGTGCCAGCAGCTTAGCCTCCCGGGACTCCTACCCCTACGAGCAGTACTTC
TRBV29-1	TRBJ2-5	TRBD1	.	CSVDGQGIQETQYF	TGCAGCGTTGATGGACAGGGGATACAAGAGACCCAGTACTTC
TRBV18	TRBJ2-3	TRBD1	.	CASSRDRGLADTQYF	TGTGCCAGCTCCCGGGACAGGGGGCTAGCAGATACGCAGTATTTT
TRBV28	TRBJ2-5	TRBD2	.	CASSSTSGKETQYF	TGTGCCAGCAGTTCGACTAGCGGTAAAGAGACCCAGTACTTC
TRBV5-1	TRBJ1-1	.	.	CASSLGGSGYFTTEAFF	TGCGCCAGCAGCTTGGGCGGGTCCGGATATTTTACCACTGAAGCTTTCTTT
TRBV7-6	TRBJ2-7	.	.	CASSLTVASYEQYF	TGTGCCAGCAGCTTAACAGTGGCTTCCTACGAGCAGTACTTC
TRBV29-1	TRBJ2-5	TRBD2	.	CSVVVAGGLETQYF	TGCAGCGTTGTTGTAGCGGGGGGGCTGGAGACCCAGTACTTC
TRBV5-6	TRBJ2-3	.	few	CASSLAPSGTDTQYF	TGTGCCAGCAGCTTGGCGCCTAGCGGCACAGATACGCAGTATTTT
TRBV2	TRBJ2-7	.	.	CASSVRTAGEQYF	TGTGCCAGCAGTGTCCGGACAGCAGGCGAGCAGTACTTC
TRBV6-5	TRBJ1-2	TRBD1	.	CASSRQGPYGYTF	TGTGCCAGCAGTCGACAGGGCCCCTATGGCTACACCTTC
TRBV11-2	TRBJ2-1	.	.	CASTQSVGGFSNEQFF	TGTGCCAGCACCCAGTCTGTGGGGGGATTTAGCAATGAGCAGTTCTTC
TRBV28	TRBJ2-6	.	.	CATGGRAAGANVLTF	TGTGCCACCGGGGGAAGGGCGGCTGGGGCCAACGTCCTGACTTTC
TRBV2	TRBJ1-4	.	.	CASSETGLTNEKLFF	TGTGCCAGCAGTGAAACAGGTCTAACTAATGAAAAACTGTTTTTT
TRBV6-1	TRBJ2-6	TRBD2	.	CASSELASGIGSGANVLTF	TGTGCCAGCAGTGAACTCGCTAGCGGAATCGGCTCTGGGGCCAACGTCCTGACTTTC
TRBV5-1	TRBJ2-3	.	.	CASSSGQNTDTQYF	TGCGCCAGCAGCTCCGGACAGAACACAGATACGCAGTATTTT
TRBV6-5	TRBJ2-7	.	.	CASSYSEDSYEQYF	TGTGCCAGCAGTTACTCTGAGGACTCCTACGAGCAGTACTTC
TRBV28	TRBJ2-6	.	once	CASHLSGANGLTF	TGTGCCAGCCACCTCTCTGGGGCCAACGGCCTGACTTTC
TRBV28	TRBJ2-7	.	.	CASSTPSAHEQYF	TGTGCCAGCAGTACACCTAGCGCCCACGAGCAGTACTTC
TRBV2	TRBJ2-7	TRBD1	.	CASSAEQGNYEQYF	TGTGCCAGCAGTGCGGAACAGGGGAACTACGAGCAGTACTTC